This entry features one TCR beta chain sequence. Its antigen is currently unknown. This sample was included in a study of cytomegalovirus exposure and HLA in healthy donors. Study outcomes and limitations: Cytomegalovirus-associated status was assigned to about 160 TCR beta chains. Most TCR beta V segments were productive about 87% or about 30% of the time in an earlier analysis.

At sampling all donors were nominally healthy, likely with unrecorded immune exposures. The CDR3 sequence is 15 residues long. V lost 0 bases to trimming and J lost 5 bases; unmatched junction nucleotides: 6. Germline loops: CDR1 KGHSH, CDR2 LQKENI. The PCR was carried out with 60 Vbeta primers and 13 Jbeta primers. Clones were sequenced by immunoSEQ multiplex PCR, and TCRdb holds only the in-frame ones, with some missing. The sample has 150,000 or so clones, 73% seen once. Sequencing was done on a sample of PBMCs. V is TRBV18 and J is TRBJ2-5; TRBD1 matches at 7 bases. The receptor was derived from a woman younger than 30 in good health and CMV-seronegative. The CDR3 sequence: CASSPPKTGLETQYF. The DNA of the CDR3 is TGTGCCAGCTCACCACCAAAGACAGGGTTGGAGACCCAGTACTTC.